These 2 T cell receptor beta chains were sequenced from one sample in a study of technical replicates of blood from a handful of donors. TCRdb's copy holds only in-frame clones and misses some; the assay was immunoSEQ multiplex PCR. The repertoire consists of about 59,000 clones, with around 97% occurring once and the leading ten covering 0.19%. The material sequenced was T cells isolated from PBMCs. The receptor source for this set is a human donor in good health.

The chain couples TRBV15 to TRBJ2-1; D is perhaps TRBD2 (5 bases). The germline V and J ends were trimmed by 4 bases and 15 bases, with 16 bases remaining between them. This CDR3 has 12 amino acids. CDR1 is LNHNV and CDR2 is YYDKDF in the germline V gene (reference sequence). The CDR3 DNA follows: TGTGCCACCAGCATAATTCGGGGTTTTCTGTTCTTC. It specifies CATSIIRGFLFF.

The genes are TRBV4-1 and TRBJ1-1; tentative D call: TRBD1 (5 bases). CDR3 length equals 16 residues. The V end lost 3 bases, the J end lost 1 base, and 15 bases lay between the germline ends. CDR1 is MGHRA, CDR2 YSYEKL, per germline. CDR3 protein: CASSQSGNTGNTEAFF. The DNA for the CDR3 is TGCGCCAGCAGCCAGTCAGGGAATACGGGGAACACTGAAGCTTTCTTT.